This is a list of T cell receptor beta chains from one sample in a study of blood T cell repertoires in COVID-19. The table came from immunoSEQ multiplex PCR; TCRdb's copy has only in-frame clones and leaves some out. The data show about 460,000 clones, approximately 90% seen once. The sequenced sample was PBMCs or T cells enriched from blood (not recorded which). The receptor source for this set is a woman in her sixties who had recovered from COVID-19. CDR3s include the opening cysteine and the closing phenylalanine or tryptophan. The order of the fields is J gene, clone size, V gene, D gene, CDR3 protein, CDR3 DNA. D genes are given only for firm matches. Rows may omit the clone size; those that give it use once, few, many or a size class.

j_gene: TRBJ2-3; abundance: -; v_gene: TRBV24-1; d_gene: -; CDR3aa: CATSDAAGSSDTQYF; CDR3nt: TGTGCCACCAGTGATGCAGCAGGTTCATCAGATACGCAGTATTTT
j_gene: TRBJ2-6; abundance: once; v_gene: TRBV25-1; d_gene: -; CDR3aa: CASSEWRNSGANVLTF; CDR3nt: TGTGCCAGCAGTGAATGGAGGAACTCTGGGGCCAACGTCCTGACTTTC
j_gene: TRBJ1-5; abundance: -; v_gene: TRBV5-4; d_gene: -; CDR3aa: CASSLEPLGSSDQPQHF; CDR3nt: TGTGCCAGCAGCTTGGAGCCTCTGGGGAGTAGCGATCAGCCCCAGCATTTT
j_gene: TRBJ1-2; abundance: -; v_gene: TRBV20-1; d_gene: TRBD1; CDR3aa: CSASSDRGNGYTF; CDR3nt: TGCAGTGCTAGTTCGGACAGGGGGAATGGCTACACCTTC
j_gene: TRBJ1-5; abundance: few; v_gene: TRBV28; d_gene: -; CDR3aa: CASSSPKGGLREGDQPQHF; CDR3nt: TGTGCCAGCAGTTCCCCCAAGGGCGGTCTCAGGGAAGGAGATCAGCCCCAGCATTTT
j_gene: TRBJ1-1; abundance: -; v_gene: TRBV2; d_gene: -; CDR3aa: CASTPAGNTEAFF; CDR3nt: TGTGCCAGCACTCCGGCGGGGAACACTGAAGCTTTCTTT
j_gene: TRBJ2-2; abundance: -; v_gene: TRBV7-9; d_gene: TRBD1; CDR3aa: CASSQDRPNTGELFF; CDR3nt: TGTGCCAGCAGCCAGGACAGGCCGAACACCGGGGAGCTGTTTTTT
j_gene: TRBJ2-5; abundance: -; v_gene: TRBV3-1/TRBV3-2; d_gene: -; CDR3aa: CASSQGEARGTQYF; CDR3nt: TGTGCCAGCAGCCAAGGAGAAGCTCGAGGGACCCAGTACTTC
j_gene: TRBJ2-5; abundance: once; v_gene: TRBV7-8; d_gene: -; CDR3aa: CASSPDTLTQYF; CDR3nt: TGTGCCAGCAGCCCAGACACCCTTACCCAGTACTTC
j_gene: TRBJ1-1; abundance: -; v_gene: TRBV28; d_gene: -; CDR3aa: CASSLPYSNTEAFF; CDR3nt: TGTGCCAGCAGTTTACCCTACAGCAACACTGAAGCTTTCTTT
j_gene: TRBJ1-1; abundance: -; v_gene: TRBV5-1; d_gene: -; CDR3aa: CASSSLDRPNTEAFF; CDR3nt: TGCGCCAGCAGCTCCCTGGACAGACCGAACACTGAAGCTTTCTTT
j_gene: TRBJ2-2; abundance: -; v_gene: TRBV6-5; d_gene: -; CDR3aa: CASRHRDTDTGELFF; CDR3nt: TGTGCCAGCAGACACCGGGACACAGACACCGGGGAGCTGTTTTTT
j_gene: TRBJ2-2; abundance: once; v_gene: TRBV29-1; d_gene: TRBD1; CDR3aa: CSVDLQGAGGELFF; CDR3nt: TGCAGCGTTGATCTGCAGGGGGCTGGCGGGGAGCTGTTTTTT
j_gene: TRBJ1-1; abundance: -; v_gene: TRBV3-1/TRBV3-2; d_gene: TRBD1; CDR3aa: CASSRRTGVANTEAFF; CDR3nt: TGTGCCAGCAGCCGCCGGACAGGGGTCGCGAACACTGAAGCTTTCTTT
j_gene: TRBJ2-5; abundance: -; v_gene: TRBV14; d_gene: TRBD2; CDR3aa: CASSPLAGRQETQYF; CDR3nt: TGTGCCAGCAGCCCATTAGCGGGGCGCCAAGAGACCCAGTACTTC
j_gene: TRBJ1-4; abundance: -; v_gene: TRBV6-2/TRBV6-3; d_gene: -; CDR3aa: CASSYGRGENEKLFF; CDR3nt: TGTGCCAGCAGTTACGGGCGGGGAGAGAATGAAAAACTGTTTTTT